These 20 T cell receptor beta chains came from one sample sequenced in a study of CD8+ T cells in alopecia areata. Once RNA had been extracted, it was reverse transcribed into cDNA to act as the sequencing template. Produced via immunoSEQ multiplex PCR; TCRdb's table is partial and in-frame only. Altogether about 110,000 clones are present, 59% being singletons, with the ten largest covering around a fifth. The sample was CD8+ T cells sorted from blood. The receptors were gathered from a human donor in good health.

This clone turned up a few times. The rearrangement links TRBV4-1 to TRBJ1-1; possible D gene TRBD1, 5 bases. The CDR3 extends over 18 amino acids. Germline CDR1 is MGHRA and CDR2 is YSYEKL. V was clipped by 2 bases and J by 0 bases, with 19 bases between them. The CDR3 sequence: CASSQLRWGGTVNTEAFF. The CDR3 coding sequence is TGCGCCAGCAGCCAACTCCGGTGGGGGGGGACCGTGAACACTGAAGCTTTCTTT.

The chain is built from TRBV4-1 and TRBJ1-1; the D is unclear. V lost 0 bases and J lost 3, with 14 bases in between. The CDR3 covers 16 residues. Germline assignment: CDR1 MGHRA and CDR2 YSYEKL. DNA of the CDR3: TGCGCCAGCAGCCAAGAGCTTGTGCGATTTTACACTGAAGCTTTCTTT. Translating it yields CASSQELVRFYTEAFF.

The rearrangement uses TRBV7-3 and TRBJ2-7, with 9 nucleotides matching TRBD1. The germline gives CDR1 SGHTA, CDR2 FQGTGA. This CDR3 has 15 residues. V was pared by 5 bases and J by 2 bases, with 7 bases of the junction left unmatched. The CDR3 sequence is CASSITGQGPYEQYF. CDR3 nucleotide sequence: TGTGCCAGCAGCATTACGGGACAGGGCCCCTACGAGCAGTACTTC.

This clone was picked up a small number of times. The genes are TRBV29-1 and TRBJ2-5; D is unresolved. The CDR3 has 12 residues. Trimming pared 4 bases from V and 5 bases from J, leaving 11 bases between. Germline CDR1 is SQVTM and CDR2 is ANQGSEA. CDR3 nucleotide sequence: TGCAGCGTTGTCTTGGAGCCCGAGACCCAGTACTTC. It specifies CSVVLEPETQYF.

CDR3 bases: TGTGCCAGCAGCTTACGGGACAGGGGGCCCGAAAAACTGTTTTTT. It encodes CASSLRDRGPEKLFF. The chain joins TRBV7-2 to TRBJ1-4, with TRBD1 identical over 12 bases. This CDR3 contains 15 residues. Germline trimming cut 2 bases from V and 8 bases from J; bases unmatched to any gene: 3. CDR1 and CDR2 (germline): SGHTA, FQGNSA.

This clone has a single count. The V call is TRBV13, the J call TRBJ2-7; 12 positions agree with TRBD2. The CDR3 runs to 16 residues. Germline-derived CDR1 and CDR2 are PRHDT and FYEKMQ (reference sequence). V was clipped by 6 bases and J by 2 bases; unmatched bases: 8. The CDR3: CASSFGLAGRTYEQYF. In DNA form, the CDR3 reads TGTGCCAGCAGTTTCGGACTAGCGGGGAGAACCTACGAGCAGTACTTC.

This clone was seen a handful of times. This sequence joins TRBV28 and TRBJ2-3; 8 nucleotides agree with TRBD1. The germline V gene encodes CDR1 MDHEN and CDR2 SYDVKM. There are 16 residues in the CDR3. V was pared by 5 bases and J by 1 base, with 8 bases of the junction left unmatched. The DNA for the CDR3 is TGTGCCAGCAGTACCATCAGGGGGCCTGGCACAGATACGCAGTATTTT. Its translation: CASSTIRGPGTDTQYF.

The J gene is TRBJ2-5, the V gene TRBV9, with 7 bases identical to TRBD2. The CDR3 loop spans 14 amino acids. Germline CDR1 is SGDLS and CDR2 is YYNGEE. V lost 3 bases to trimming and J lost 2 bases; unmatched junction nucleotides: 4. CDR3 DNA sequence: TGTGCCAGCAGCGGCGAGCGGGGACAAGAGACCCAGTACTTC. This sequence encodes CASSGERGQETQYF.

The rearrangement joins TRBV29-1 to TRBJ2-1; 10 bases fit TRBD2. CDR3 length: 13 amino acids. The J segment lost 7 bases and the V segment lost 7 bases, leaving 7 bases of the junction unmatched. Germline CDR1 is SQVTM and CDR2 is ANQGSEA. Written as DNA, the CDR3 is TGCAGCGCCTCCGGGACTAGCGTTAATGAGCAGTTCTTC. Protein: CSASGTSVNEQFF.

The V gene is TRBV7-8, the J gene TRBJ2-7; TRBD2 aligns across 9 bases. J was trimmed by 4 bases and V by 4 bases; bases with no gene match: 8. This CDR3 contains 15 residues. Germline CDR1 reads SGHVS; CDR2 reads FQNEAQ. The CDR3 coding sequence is TGTGCCAGCAGCTCGGGGACTAGCAAAATGTACGAGCAGTACTTC. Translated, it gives CASSSGTSKMYEQYF.

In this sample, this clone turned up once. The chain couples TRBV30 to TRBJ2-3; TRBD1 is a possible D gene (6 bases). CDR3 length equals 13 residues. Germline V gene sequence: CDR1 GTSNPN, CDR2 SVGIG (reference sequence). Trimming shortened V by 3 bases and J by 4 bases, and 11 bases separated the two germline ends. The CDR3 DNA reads TGTGCCTGGAGCGGGACATCCGCAGATACGCAGTATTTT. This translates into CAWSGTSADTQYF. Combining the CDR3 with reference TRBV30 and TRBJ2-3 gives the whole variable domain SQTIHQWPATLVQPVGSPLSLECTVEGTSNPNLYWYRQAAGRGLQLLFYSVGIGQISSEVPQNLSASRPQDRQFILSSKKLLLSDSGFYLCAWSGTSADTQYFGPGTRLTVL.

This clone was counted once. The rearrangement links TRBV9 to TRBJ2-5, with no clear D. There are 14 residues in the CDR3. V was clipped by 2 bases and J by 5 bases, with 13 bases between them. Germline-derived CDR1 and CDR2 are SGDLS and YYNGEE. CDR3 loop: CASSVGSPGETQYF. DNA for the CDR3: TGTGCCAGCAGCGTCGGTAGCCCTGGGGAGACCCAGTACTTC.

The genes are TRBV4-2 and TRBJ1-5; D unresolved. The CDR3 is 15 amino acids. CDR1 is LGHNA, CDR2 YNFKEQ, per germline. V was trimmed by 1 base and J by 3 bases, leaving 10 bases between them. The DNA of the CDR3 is TGTGCCAGCAGCCAAGCTCCGATAATCAATCAGCCCCAGCATTTT. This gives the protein CASSQAPIINQPQHF.

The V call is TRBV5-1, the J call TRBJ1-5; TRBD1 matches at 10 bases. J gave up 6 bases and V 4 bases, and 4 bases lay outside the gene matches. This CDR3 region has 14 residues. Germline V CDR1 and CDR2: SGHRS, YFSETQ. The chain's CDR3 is CASSPGQGIQPQHF. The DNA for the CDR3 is TGCGCCAGCAGCCCGGGACAGGGGATTCAGCCCCAGCATTTT. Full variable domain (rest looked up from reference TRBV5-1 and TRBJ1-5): KAGVTQTPRYLIKTRGQQVTLSCSPISGHRSVSWYQQTPGQGLQFLFEYFSETQRNKGNFPGRFSGRQFSNSRSEMNVSTLELGDSALYLCASSPGQGIQPQHFGDGTRLSIL.

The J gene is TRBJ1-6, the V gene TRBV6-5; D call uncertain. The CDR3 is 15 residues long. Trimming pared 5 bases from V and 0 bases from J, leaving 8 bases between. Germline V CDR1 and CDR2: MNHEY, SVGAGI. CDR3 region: CASSAVSSYNSPLHF. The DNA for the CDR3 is TGTGCCAGCAGTGCAGTCAGCTCCTATAATTCACCCCTCCACTTT.

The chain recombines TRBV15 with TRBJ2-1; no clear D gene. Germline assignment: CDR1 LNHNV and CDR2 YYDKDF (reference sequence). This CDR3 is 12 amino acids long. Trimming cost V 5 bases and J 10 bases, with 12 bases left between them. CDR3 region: CATSAQSLEQFF. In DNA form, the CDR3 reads TGTGCCACCAGCGCACAGTCCCTAGAGCAGTTCTTC.

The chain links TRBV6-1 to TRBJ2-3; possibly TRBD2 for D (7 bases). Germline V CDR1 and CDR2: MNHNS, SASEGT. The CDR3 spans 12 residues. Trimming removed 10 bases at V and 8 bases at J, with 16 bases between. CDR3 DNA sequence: TGTGCCACCGTTGCGGGGGCAAGTACGCAGTATTTT. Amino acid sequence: CATVAGASTQYF.

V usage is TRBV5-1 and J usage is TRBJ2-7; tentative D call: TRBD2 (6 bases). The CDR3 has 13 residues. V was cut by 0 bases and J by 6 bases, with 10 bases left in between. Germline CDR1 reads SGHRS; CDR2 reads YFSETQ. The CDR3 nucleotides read TGCGCCAGCAGCTTGGTCGGGGGAGGCGAGCAGTACTTC. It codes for CASSLVGGGEQYF.

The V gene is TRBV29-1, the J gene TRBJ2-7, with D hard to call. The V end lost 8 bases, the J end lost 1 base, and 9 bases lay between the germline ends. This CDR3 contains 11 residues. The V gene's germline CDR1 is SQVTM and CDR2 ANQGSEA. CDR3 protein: CSQTPSYEQYF. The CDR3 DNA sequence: TGCAGCCAGACCCCTTCCTACGAGCAGTACTTC.

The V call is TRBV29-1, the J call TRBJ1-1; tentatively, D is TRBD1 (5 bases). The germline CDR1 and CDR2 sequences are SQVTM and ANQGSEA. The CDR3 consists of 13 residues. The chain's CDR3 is CQTRMTDHTEAFF. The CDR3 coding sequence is TGCCAAACGCGAATGACAGATCACACTGAAGCTTTCTTT.